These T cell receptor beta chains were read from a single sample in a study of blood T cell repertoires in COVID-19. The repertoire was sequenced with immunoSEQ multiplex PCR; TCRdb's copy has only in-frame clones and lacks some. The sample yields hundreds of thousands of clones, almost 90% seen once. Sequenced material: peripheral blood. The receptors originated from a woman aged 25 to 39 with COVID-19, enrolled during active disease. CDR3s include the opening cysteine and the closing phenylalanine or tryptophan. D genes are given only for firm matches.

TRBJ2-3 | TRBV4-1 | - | CASSQAGTDTQYF
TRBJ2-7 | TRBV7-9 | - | CASSPQGSGEQYF
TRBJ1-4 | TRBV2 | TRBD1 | CASSLTGQGNEKLFF
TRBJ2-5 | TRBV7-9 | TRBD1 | CASSPRQGAIVETQYF
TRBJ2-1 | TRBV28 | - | CASSFTSIYSYNEQFF
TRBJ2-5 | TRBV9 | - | CASSVSTGQETQYF
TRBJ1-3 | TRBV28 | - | CASSFGSGNTIYF
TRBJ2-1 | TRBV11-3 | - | CASRGGGNEQFF
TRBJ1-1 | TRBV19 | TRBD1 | CASSTSGGWGNTEAFF
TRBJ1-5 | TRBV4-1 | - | CASSQDLSSRGAQHF
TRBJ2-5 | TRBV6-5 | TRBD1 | CASRGTGVHETQYF
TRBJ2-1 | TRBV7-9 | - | CASSPHSGSGSYNEQFF